This paragraph reports one T cell receptor (beta chain). These data come from a study of blood T cell repertoires in COVID-19. Across the whole study: Sites in the United States, Italy and Spain provided acute and convalescent COVID-19 samples. Sources were T cells, B-cell-depleted T cells, or PBMCs; the material itself was cDNA or gDNA.

Assay: immunoSEQ multiplex PCR; the TCRdb copy retains only in-frame clones and omits some. Among 300,000 or so clones listed, roughly 87% were seen once. Cohort allocation depended upon clinical history that participants reported. There are 13 residues in the CDR3. The V and J ends lost 4 bases and 6 bases, in that order; junction bases with no gene match: 4. Germline lookup yields CDR1 SGHRS and CDR2 YFSETQ. The receptor was isolated from a woman in her 30s who had recovered from COVID-19. The chain recombines TRBV5-1 with TRBJ1-3; TRBD1 aligns across 7 bases. Sequencing was done on a sample of PBMCs or T cells enriched from blood (not recorded which). The CDR3 DNA reads as TGCGCCAGCAGCCCCGGACAGGAAAACACCATATATTTT. Translation gives CASSPGQENTIYF. The entire variable domain, with the rest obtained from reference TRBV5-1 and TRBJ1-3, is as follows: KAGVTQTPRYLIKTRGQQVTLSCSPISGHRSVSWYQQTPGQGLQFLFEYFSETQRNKGNFPGRFSGRQFSNSRSEMNVSTLELGDSALYLCASSPGQENTIYFGEGSWLTVV.